Listed here are 2 T cell receptor beta chains from one sample, sequenced in a study of blood T cell repertoires in COVID-19. Measured with immunoSEQ multiplex PCR; TCRdb has only the in-frame clones, and not every one. The sample yields roughly 140,000 clones, more than 65% seen once. The sample consisted of peripheral blood. Every receptor here comes from a man in his sixties with active or convalescent COVID-19.

The genes are TRBV11-3 and TRBJ2-1; 10 nucleotides agree with TRBD1. V lost 5 bases, J lost 12 bases, and 13 bases stayed unmatched. This CDR3 has 15 residues. Germline V gene lookup returns CDR1 SGHNT and CDR2 YENEEA. The CDR3 loop is CASSAAGTGEVGQFF. The CDR3 coding sequence is TGTGCCAGCAGCGCAGCCGGGACAGGGGAGGTGGGGCAGTTCTTC.

V gene TRBV11-2 combines with J gene TRBJ1-1; perhaps TRBD1 as D (5 bases). V was shortened by 6 bases and J by 1 base, with 15 bases between the two germline ends. The CDR3 contains 15 residues. The V gene's germline CDR1 is SGHAT and CDR2 FQNNGV. The CDR3 reads CASRRPGGRNTEAFF. The CDR3 nucleotides read TGTGCCAGCAGGCGTCCCGGGGGAAGGAACACTGAAGCTTTCTTT.